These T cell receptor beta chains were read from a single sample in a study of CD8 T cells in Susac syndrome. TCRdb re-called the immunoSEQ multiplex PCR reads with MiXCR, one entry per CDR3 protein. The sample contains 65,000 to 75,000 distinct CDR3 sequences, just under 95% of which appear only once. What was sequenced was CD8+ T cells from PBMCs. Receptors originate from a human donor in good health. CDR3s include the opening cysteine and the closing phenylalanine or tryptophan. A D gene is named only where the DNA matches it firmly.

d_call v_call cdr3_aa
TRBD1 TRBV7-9 CASSFQGAEPAQHF
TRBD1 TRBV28 CASTSGGQGDQPQHF
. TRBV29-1 CSVLDTSSYEQYF
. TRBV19 CASSMGGAGVGQFF
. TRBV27 CASSFGGPMNTEAFF
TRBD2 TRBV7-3 CASSYGGAETQYF
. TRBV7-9 CASSLATPSYEQYF
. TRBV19 CASSPTHTGSQGIQYF
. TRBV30 CAWSYTSSYEQYF
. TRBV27 CASSLLGETDTQYF
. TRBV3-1 CASSLQGGDTQYF
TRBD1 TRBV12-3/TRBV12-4 CASSLGSIGQGAETQYF
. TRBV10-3 CAISGPEAGETQYF
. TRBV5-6 CASSFNGREYEQYF
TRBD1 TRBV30 CAWSGGQGDEQYF
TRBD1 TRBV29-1 CSVGDSKAFF
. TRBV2 CASSADTQYF
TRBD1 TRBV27 CASRAGTGWNEKLFF
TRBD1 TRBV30 CAWTFLQGDGYTF
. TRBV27 CASRRGGETQYF
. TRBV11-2 CASSLTHASTDTQYF
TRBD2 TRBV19 CASSPASGVYNEQFF
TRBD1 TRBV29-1 CSVELLTGNNEQFF
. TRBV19 CASSMLTGLLNSNQPQHF
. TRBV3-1 CASSQGPGEGRNTEAFF
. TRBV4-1 CASSQSAGTTETQYF
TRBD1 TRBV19 CASSRGTGSYNEQFF
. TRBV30 CAWSPRRVASFETPWELFF
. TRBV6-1 CASSHPGPPGADTQYF
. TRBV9 CASSVGGPRTEAFF
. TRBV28 CASIPLGTSNQPQHF
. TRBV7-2 CASSLKIAEEETQYF
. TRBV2 CASRSRADSNQPQHF
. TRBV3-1 CASSQDPKGWAYEQYF
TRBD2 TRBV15 CATSPGGWAGELFF
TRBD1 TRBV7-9 CASRGTGWADTQYF
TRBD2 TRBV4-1 CASSLGPGTSPYEQYF
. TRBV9 CASSARASLLF
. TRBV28 CASSFRNPGHFRGEKLFF
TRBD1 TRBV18 CASSSGTGDTEAFF